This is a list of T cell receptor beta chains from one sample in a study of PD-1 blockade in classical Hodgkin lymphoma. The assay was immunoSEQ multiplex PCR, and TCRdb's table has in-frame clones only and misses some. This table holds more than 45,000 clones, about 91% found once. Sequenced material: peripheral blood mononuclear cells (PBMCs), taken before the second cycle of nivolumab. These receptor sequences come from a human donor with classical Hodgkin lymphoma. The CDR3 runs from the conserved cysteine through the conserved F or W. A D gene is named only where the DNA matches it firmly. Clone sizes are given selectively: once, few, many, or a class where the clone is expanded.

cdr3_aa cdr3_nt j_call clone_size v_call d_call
CAWSVHPPMRGGYSPLHF TGTGCCTGGAGTGTACATCCCCCAATGCGGGGGGGATATTCACCCCTCCACTTT TRBJ1-6 - TRBV30 -
CASSFAPSHTYNEQFF TGTGCCAGCAGCTTTGCCCCCTCACACACATACAATGAGCAGTTCTTC TRBJ2-1 - TRBV7-6 -
CAITTGGGTEAFF TGTGCCATCACCACAGGGGGTGGCACTGAAGCTTTCTTT TRBJ1-1 - TRBV10-3 TRBD1
CASALTGGRYEQYF TGTGCCAGCGCCTTGACAGGGGGTAGGTACGAGCAGTACTTC TRBJ2-7 few TRBV27 TRBD1
CASSYSSRGVGDTQYF TGTGCCAGCAGTTACTCGAGTAGGGGGGTCGGAGATACGCAGTATTTT TRBJ2-3 - TRBV6-6 -
CASSTMDRVETQYF TGTGCCAGCAGCACGATGGACAGGGTAGAGACCCAGTACTTC TRBJ2-5 - TRBV5-5 TRBD1
CASSRRLANNEQFF TGTGCCAGCAGCCGTCGGCTAGCCAACAATGAGCAGTTCTTC TRBJ2-1 - TRBV4-2 -
CASSPPSGTYEQYF TGTGCCAGCTCACCTCCTAGCGGTACCTACGAGCAGTACTTC TRBJ2-7 - TRBV18 TRBD2
CASSSGYRDGTEAFF TGCGCCAGCAGCTCCGGCTATCGGGACGGCACTGAAGCTTTCTTT TRBJ1-1 - TRBV5-1 -
CASSPRVADQETQYF TGTGCCAGCTCACCAAGGGTAGCTGACCAAGAGACCCAGTACTTC TRBJ2-5 - TRBV18 -
CASSLEWKGRMNTEAFF TGTGCCAGCAGCTTGGAGTGGAAGGGGAGGATGAACACTGAAGCTTTCTTT TRBJ1-1 - TRBV5-4 -
CASSFPMETAVADTDTQYF TGTGCCAGCAGCTTCCCGATGGAGACTGCCGTGGCGGACACAGATACGCAGTATTTT TRBJ2-3 - TRBV11-2 -
CASSSIKTSATGELFF TGTGCCAGCAGTTCCATAAAGACTAGTGCAACCGGGGAGCTGTTTTTT TRBJ2-2 - TRBV27 -
CASNNAGGSGNTIYF TGTGCCAGCAATAACGCAGGGGGCTCTGGAAACACCATATATTTT TRBJ1-3 - TRBV2 TRBD1
CASQRQADIGEAFF TGTGCCAGCCAGCGACAGGCAGATATTGGTGAAGCTTTCTTT TRBJ1-1 - TRBV19 -
CASSQEGAGNQDTQYF TGTGCCAGCAGCCAAGAGGGGGCAGGGAATCAAGATACGCAGTATTTT TRBJ2-3 - TRBV7-2 TRBD1
CASSTGGFPYEQYF TGTGCCAGCTCGACAGGGGGCTTCCCCTACGAGCAGTACTTC TRBJ2-7 - TRBV6-5 TRBD1
CASSLAASGRTYF TGTGCCAGCAGCTTAGCCGCTAGCGGGAGAACTTACTTC TRBJ2-7 - TRBV11-2 TRBD2
CATGGSGQETQYF TGTGCCACCGGTGGGTCGGGGCAAGAGACCCAGTACTTC TRBJ2-5 once TRBV2 -
CASSLAPSTDTQYF TGTGCCAGCAGCTTAGCACCTAGCACAGATACGCAGTATTTT TRBJ2-3 - TRBV7-6 -
CASSPSPNEQFF TGTGCCAGCAGCCCTTCCCCCAATGAGCAGTTCTTC TRBJ2-1 - TRBV9 -
CASSEGYEQYF TGCGCCAGCAGTGAGGGCTACGAGCAGTACTTC TRBJ2-7 - TRBV10-2 -
CASSLSGRGTQYF TGTGCCAGCAGCCTTAGCGGGAGAGGTACGCAGTATTTT TRBJ2-3 - TRBV6-5 TRBD2
CASSDPGQGVGELFF TGTGCCAGCAGTGACCCTGGACAGGGGGTCGGGGAGCTGTTTTTT TRBJ2-2 - TRBV2 TRBD1
CASSGTGRLGEQYF TGTGCCAGCAGCGGGACAGGGAGGTTGGGCGAGCAGTACTTC TRBJ2-7 - TRBV27 TRBD1
CASSLARDPSYNEQFF TGCGCCAGCAGCTTGGCCAGGGATCCCTCCTACAATGAGCAGTTCTTC TRBJ2-1 - TRBV5-1 -
CASSKRLAYNEQFF TGTGCCAGCAGCAAAAGACTAGCCTACAATGAGCAGTTCTTC TRBJ2-1 few TRBV14 -
CASSLQGGGYTF TGTGCCAGCAGCTTACAGGGGGGTGGCTACACCTTC TRBJ1-2 - TRBV7-9 TRBD1
CASSLGLAGGEQFF TGTGCCAGCAGTTTGGGACTAGCGGGAGGTGAGCAGTTCTTC TRBJ2-1 few TRBV27 TRBD2
CAWSRARTATYQETQYF TGTGCCTGGAGTCGAGCCAGGACAGCAACGTACCAAGAGACCCAGTACTTC TRBJ2-5 - TRBV30 -
CASKLGATNEKLFF TGTGCCAGCAAACTGGGAGCAACTAATGAAAAACTGTTTTTT TRBJ1-4 - TRBV6-5 -
CASSVGRTNEQFF TGTGCCAGCAGTGTGGGGCGGACCAATGAGCAGTTCTTC TRBJ2-1 - TRBV6-6 -
CASSLYWGGRWDYGYTF TGTGCCAGCAGTTTATATTGGGGGGGCAGGTGGGACTATGGCTACACCTTC TRBJ1-2 once TRBV27 -
CASKEDTQYF TGTGCCAGCAAGGAGGATACGCAGTATTTT TRBJ2-3 - TRBV6-1 -
CASGLSSYEQYF TGTGCCAGCGGTTTGAGCTCCTACGAGCAGTACTTC TRBJ2-7 - TRBV14 -
CASSETTLGVQPQHF TGTGCCAGCAGTGAAACAACCCTGGGAGTTCAGCCCCAGCATTTT TRBJ1-5 - TRBV2 -
CASSDRVRAGARLNPSYNEQFF TGTGCCAGCAGTGACAGGGTTCGGGCGGGAGCCCGATTAAACCCGTCCTACAATGAGCAGTTCTTC TRBJ2-1 - TRBV9 -
CASIYSRGSMNTEAFF TGTGCCAGCATTTACAGTCGAGGGTCCATGAACACTGAAGCTTTCTTT TRBJ1-1 - TRBV6-5 -
CASSQDSDRVGSDTQYF TGCGCCAGCAGCCAAGATAGCGACAGGGTCGGGTCAGATACGCAGTATTTT TRBJ2-3 - TRBV4-1 TRBD1
CASRRIGTTNTEAFF TGTGCCAGCAGGAGAATCGGGACAACGAACACTGAAGCTTTCTTT TRBJ1-1 - TRBV6-5 -
CASSLLNPRGGGETQYF TGTGCCAGCAGTCTTCTAAATCCCAGGGGAGGGGGAGAGACCCAGTACTTC TRBJ2-5 - TRBV27 -
CARSSIQLLNTEAFF TGTGCCAGAAGCTCAATACAGCTGTTGAACACTGAAGCTTTCTTT TRBJ1-1 - TRBV5-3 -
CASRTQGISGANVLTF TGTGCCAGCAGGACGCAGGGTATCTCTGGGGCCAACGTCCTGACTTTC TRBJ2-6 - TRBV28 -
CASSTSGGLTDTQYF TGTGCCAGTAGCACTAGCGGGGGCCTCACAGATACGCAGTATTTT TRBJ2-3 - TRBV19 TRBD2
CASMELDRGPGNEQFF TGTGCCAGTATGGAACTCGACAGGGGGCCGGGGAATGAGCAGTTCTTC TRBJ2-1 - TRBV19 TRBD1
CASSIGVGTYEQYF TGTGCCAGTAGTATCGGGGTGGGGACCTACGAGCAGTACTTC TRBJ2-7 - TRBV19 -
CASSQDGQSSYNEQFF TGTGCCAGCAGCCAAGACGGCCAGAGCTCCTACAATGAGCAGTTCTTC TRBJ2-1 - TRBV4-2 -
CASSPWTGALQETQYF TGTGCCAGCAGCCCGTGGACAGGGGCCCTTCAAGAGACCCAGTACTTC TRBJ2-5 - TRBV14 TRBD1
CASSQGRWVGELFF TGTGCCAGCAGCCAAGGTCGGTGGGTCGGGGAGCTGTTTTTT TRBJ2-2 - TRBV4-2 -
CASSLQGDYEQYF TGCGCCAGCAGCTTGCAAGGGGACTACGAGCAGTACTTC TRBJ2-7 - TRBV5-1 -
CASSPWVPAADTQYF TGTGCCAGCAGCCCTTGGGTTCCAGCCGCAGATACGCAGTATTTT TRBJ2-3 - TRBV7-2 -
CASSLAGTYTEAFF TGCGCCAGCAGCTTGGCCGGTACCTACACTGAAGCTTTCTTT TRBJ1-1 - TRBV5-1 -
CASSRSEGGWYTEAFF TGTGCCAGCTCACGATCAGAGGGGGGGTGGTACACTGAAGCTTTCTTT TRBJ1-1 - TRBV18 -
CASKAGRQETQYF TGCGCCAGCAAGGCAGGCAGACAAGAGACCCAGTACTTC TRBJ2-5 once TRBV5-1 -